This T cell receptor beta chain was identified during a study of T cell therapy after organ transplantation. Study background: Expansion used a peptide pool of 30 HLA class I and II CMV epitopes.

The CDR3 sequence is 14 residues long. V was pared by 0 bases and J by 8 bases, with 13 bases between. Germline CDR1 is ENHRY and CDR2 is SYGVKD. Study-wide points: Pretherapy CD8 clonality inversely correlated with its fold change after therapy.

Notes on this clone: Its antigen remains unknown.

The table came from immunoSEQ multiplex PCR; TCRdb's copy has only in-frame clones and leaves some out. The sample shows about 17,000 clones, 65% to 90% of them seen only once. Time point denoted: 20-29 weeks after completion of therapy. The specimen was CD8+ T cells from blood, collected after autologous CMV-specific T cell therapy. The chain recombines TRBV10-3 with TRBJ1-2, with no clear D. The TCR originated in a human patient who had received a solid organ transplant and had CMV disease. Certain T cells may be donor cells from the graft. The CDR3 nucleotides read TGTGCCATCAGTGAGTCGGGTTCCAGTTGGGGCTACACCTTC. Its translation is CAISESGSSWGYTF.